The 18 T cell receptor beta chains below were found in one sample sequenced in a study of blood T cell repertoires in COVID-19. The protocol was immunoSEQ multiplex PCR, while the TCRdb copy is restricted to in-frame clones and leaves out a portion. The table has over 80,000 clones, around four fifths seen once. Sequences were obtained from peripheral blood. The receptors derive from a woman aged 60-75 years with acute or convalescent COVID-19.

The rearrangement uses TRBV5-5 and TRBJ1-1; the match to TRBD1 covers 7 bases. This CDR3 has 12 residues. The germline V gene has CDR1 SGHKS and CDR2 YYEKEE (reference sequence). With V trimmed by 0 bases and J by 12 bases, 5 bases remained unmatched. The DNA of the CDR3 is TGTGCCAGCAGCTTGGACACAGGGGCTACTTTCTTT. It yields the protein CASSLDTGATFF.

This chain links TRBV2 with TRBJ1-1; TRBD1 agrees at 9 bases. Germline values: CDR1 SNHLY, CDR2 FYNNEI. J gave up 0 bases and V 11 bases, and 7 bases lay outside the gene matches. The CDR3 has 14 amino acids. The CDR3 region is CAGQGSLMNTEAFF. The CDR3 DNA sequence: TGTGCCGGACAGGGGTCCCTAATGAACACTGAAGCTTTCTTT.

This clone came up once. V usage is TRBV6-4 and J usage is TRBJ2-3, with TRBD2 matching over 8 bases. V shed 4 bases and J 0 bases; nucleotides not matched to a gene: 0. The CDR3 spans 14 residues. Germline CDR1 MRHNA, CDR2 SNTAGT. The CDR3 is CASSASGSTDTQYF. For the CDR3, the DNA is TGTGCCAGCAGTGCTAGCGGGAGCACAGATACGCAGTATTTT.

The chain joins TRBV3-1 (or the pseudogene TRBV3-2) to TRBJ2-5; D perhaps matches TRBD2 (6 bases). The CDR3 consists of 13 residues. The V and J ends lost 6 bases and 5 bases respectively, with 13 bases between them. Germline CDR1 and CDR2: LGHDT and YNNKEL (reference sequence). CDR3 DNA sequence: TGTGCCAGCAGTGTGCGGGGTTCGGAGACCCAGTACTTC. Amino acids: CASSVRGSETQYF.

This clone was picked up a small number of times. V gene TRBV6-2 or TRBV6-3 combines with J gene TRBJ1-1; D unresolved. Between the trimmed V and J ends, which lost 3 bases and 3 bases, there was a span of 8 bases. From germline, CDR1 is MNHEY and CDR2 SVGEGT. This CDR3 has 13 residues. The CDR3 nucleotides are TGTGCCAGCAGTTATGGCCAGGACACTGAAGCTTTCTTT. Its translation: CASSYGQDTEAFF.

This chain connects TRBV30 to TRBJ1-2; 9 bases align to TRBD1. The ends lost 2 bases at V and 7 bases at J; junction bases unmatched: 8. This CDR3 is built from 14 residues. Per the germline V gene, CDR1 is GTSNPN and CDR2 is SVGIG (reference sequence). CDR3 in DNA: TGTGCCTGGAGTCCTCCGGGACAGGGTCGTGGCTACACCTTC. Protein: CAWSPPGQGRGYTF.

The V gene is TRBV7-2, the J gene TRBJ2-5; D is unresolved. Germline V gene lookup returns CDR1 SGHTA and CDR2 FQGNSA. The CDR3 covers 15 residues. V was cut by 1 base and J by 1 base, with 10 bases left in between. The DNA for the CDR3 is TGTGCCAGCAGCTTAGGGCCCAAACCCCAAGAGACCCAGTACTTC. It translates to CASSLGPKPQETQYF. Supplemented by reference TRBV7-2 and TRBJ2-5, the full variable domain reads GAGVSQSPSNKVTEKGKDVELRCDPISGHTALYWYRQSLGQGLEFLIYFQGNSAPDKSGLPSDRFSAERTGGSVSTLTIQRTQQEDSAVYLCASSLGPKPQETQYFGPGTRLLVL.

CDR3 DNA sequence: TGTGCCAGCAGCTTTTCCGTGACAGGGGCCGGGGAAAAACTGTTTTTT. Protein product: CASSFSVTGAGEKLFF. This chain connects TRBV9 to TRBJ1-4; 8 positions match TRBD1. CDR3 size: 16 residues. With 4 bases clipped from V and 8 bases from J, the junction kept 13 bases outside the gene matches. Germline V gene sequence: CDR1 SGDLS, CDR2 YYNGEE. Using reference TRBV9 and TRBJ1-4 for the parts outside the CDR3, the full variable domain is DSGVTQTPKHLITATGQRVTLRCSPRSGDLSVYWYQQSLDQGLQFLIQYYNGEERAKGNILERFSAQQFPDLHSELNLSSLELGDSALYFCASSFSVTGAGEKLFFGSGTQLSVL.

V and J are TRBV3-1 (or the pseudogene TRBV3-2) and TRBJ2-3; 7 nucleotides agree with TRBD1. The CDR3 has 14 residues. Per the germline V gene, CDR1 is LGHDT and CDR2 is YNNKEL (reference sequence). V dropped 3 bases and J dropped 3; count of bases not matched to a gene: 3. CDR3 sequence (DNA): TGTGCCAGCAGCCACTTACAGGGGACAGATACGCAGTATTTT. It is translated as CASSHLQGTDTQYF.

This clone was counted between two and nine times. The chain employs TRBV11-3 and TRBJ2-7; 7 bases are a match to TRBD1. Looked up from germline, CDR1 is SGHNT and CDR2 is YENEEA. V was clipped by 0 bases and J by 3 bases; unmatched bases: 5. CDR3 length: 15 residues. CDR3 coding DNA: TGTGCCAGCAGCTTAGACCTGGGACAGCACTACGAGCAGTACTTC. Protein: CASSLDLGQHYEQYF. The full variable domain, completed using reference TRBV11-3 and TRBJ2-7, is EAGVVQSPRYKIIEKKQPVAFWCNPISGHNTLYWYLQNLGQGPELLIRYENEEAVDDSQLPKDRFSAERLKGVDSTLKIQPAELGDSAVYLCASSLDLGQHYEQYFGPGTRLTVT.

The V gene is TRBV2, the J gene TRBJ1-2; no clear D. V was trimmed by 4 bases and J by 3 bases, leaving 12 bases between them. CDR1 and CDR2 from the germline V gene are SNHLY and FYNNEI. The CDR3 is 14 residues long. CDR3 DNA: TGTGCCAGCAGTGCGGAGGAGGTTGACTATGGCTACACCTTC. This gives the protein CASSAEEVDYGYTF.

This clone was detected only a few times. This chain connects TRBV5-4 to TRBJ2-5; no clear D. In germline, CDR1 is SGHNT, CDR2 YYREEE (reference sequence). The CDR3 is 13 amino acids. Deletions cut 2 bases from V and 3 bases from J, with 8 bases between. CDR3 region: CASSFVSEETQYF. The CDR3 DNA is TGTGCCAGCAGCTTCGTATCCGAAGAGACCCAGTACTTC.

This sequence joins TRBV7-6 and TRBJ2-3, with 10 bases matching TRBD1. This CDR3 has 17 amino acids. The J segment lost 5 bases and the V segment lost 5 bases, leaving 13 bases of the junction unmatched. CDR1 and CDR2 (germline): SGHVS, FNYEAQ. CDR3 DNA sequence: TGTGCCAGCAGCCCACTTTCCGGGACAGGGGTGTTAGATACGCAGTATTTT. Protein product: CASSPLSGTGVLDTQYF.

The chain employs TRBV7-9 and TRBJ1-1; 11 bases are a match to TRBD1. This CDR3 is built from 17 residues. The germline CDR1 and CDR2 sequences are SEHNR and FQNEAQ (reference sequence). The V segment lost 5 bases and the J segment 0 bases; nucleotides outside the gene matches: 8. The CDR3 region has the DNA TGTGCCAGCAGCCCGGGACAGGGGGAAAGGTTGAACACTGAAGCTTTCTTT. Amino acid sequence: CASSPGQGERLNTEAFF.

The gene calls are TRBV7-9 and TRBJ1-2; no clear D. Germline CDR1 is SEHNR and CDR2 is FQNEAQ (reference sequence). The CDR3 runs to 16 residues. Trimming cost V 4 bases and J 4 bases, with 19 bases left between them. The CDR3 protein is CASSSEDPILGYGYTF. Here the CDR3 DNA reads TGTGCCAGCAGCTCCGAGGATCCGATCTTGGGCTATGGCTACACCTTC.

This rearrangement joins TRBV6-5 to TRBJ1-1; D is possibly TRBD1 (5 bases). The CDR3 is made up of 13 amino acids. V gave up 4 bases and J gave up 5 bases, with 11 bases separating them. Germline CDR1 reads MNHEY; CDR2 reads SVGAGI. The CDR3 here is CASSSLRGTEAFF. The DNA for the CDR3 is TGTGCCAGCAGTTCCCTTCGGGGGACTGAAGCTTTCTTT.

The rearrangement links TRBV6-5 to TRBJ1-2; D not resolved. V was clipped by 10 bases and J by 0 bases, with 6 bases between them. The CDR3 totals 11 residues. Germline V CDR1 and CDR2: MNHEY, SVGAGI. The CDR3 here is CATITNYGYTF. The CDR3 DNA sequence: TGTGCCACCATCACTAACTATGGCTACACCTTC.

Only a few counts were recorded for this clone. The chain carries TRBV10-2 and TRBJ1-2; the D gene is possibly TRBD1 (6 bases). CDR3 length: 13 residues. The germline V gene encodes CDR1 WSHSY and CDR2 SAAADI. The V end lost 6 bases, the J end lost 4 bases, and 12 bases lay between the germline ends. CDR3 in DNA: TGCGCCAGCAGCGCGGGGGGCGGCTATGGCTACACCTTC. It is translated as CASSAGGGYGYTF.